A selection of T cell receptor beta chains follows, all from one sample in a study of sequential checkpoint blockade in melanoma. The method was immunoSEQ multiplex PCR; TCRdb's version includes in-frame clones alone and lacks a portion of them. The table includes some 19,000 clones, 72% detected once. The sample consisted of CD8+ T cells sorted from blood (inferred from file names), taken from a patient given nivolumab and ipilimumab in sequence. Receptors originate from a human donor with melanoma. Both conserved end residues are part of each CDR3. Each record gives: J gene, V gene, D gene, clone size, CDR3 DNA, CDR3 protein. The D gene is left open where the match is weak. Clone size is stated in some rows and not others, as once, few, many or a class when expanded.

TRBJ2-1,TRBV4-3,TRBD2,NA,TGCGCCAGCAGCCAAGATGGACTAGCGGGTGTTGAGCAGTTCTTC,CASSQDGLAGVEQFF
TRBJ2-7,TRBV18,TRBD2,once,TGTGCCAGCTCACCGCCGAGCGGGGCCCTCTACGAGCAGTACTTC,CASSPPSGALYEQYF
TRBJ2-3,TRBV9,NA,NA,TGTGCCAGCAGCACCAAGTCCTACTCCAGCACAGATACGCAGTATTTT,CASSTKSYSSTDTQYF
TRBJ2-7,TRBV6-6,TRBD2,NA,TGTGCCAGCAGCCTGAGGGCGGGGGCCTACGAGCAGTACTTC,CASSLRAGAYEQYF
TRBJ1-5,TRBV10-1,TRBD1,few,TGCGCCAGCAGAGCAACGGGACAGGGGTGCAATCAGCCCCAGCATTTT,CASRATGQGCNQPQHF
TRBJ2-3,TRBV6-5,TRBD1,NA,TGTGCCAGCAGTTCACAGGGGCCAGATACGCAGTATTTT,CASSSQGPDTQYF
TRBJ2-7,TRBV7-6,TRBD1,NA,TGTGCCAGCAGCCCCGGACAGGGCTACGAGCAGTACTTC,CASSPGQGYEQYF
TRBJ2-1,TRBV4-2,TRBD2,medium-sized,TGTGCCAGCAGCCAAGAAGGGACTAGCGGGGGGGCATTGGAGCAGTTCTTC,CASSQEGTSGGALEQFF
TRBJ1-5,TRBV15,TRBD1,NA,TGTGCCACCAGCGGCGACAGGGGGCGCGATCAGCCCCAGCATTTT,CATSGDRGRDQPQHF
TRBJ1-2,TRBV7-9,NA,NA,TGTGCCAGCAGTCTACGGACACGTGGCTACACCTTC,CASSLRTRGYTF
TRBJ1-1,TRBV27,NA,NA,TGTGCCAGCACCCCCCTGGGGGGCACTGAAGCTTTCTTT,CASTPLGGTEAFF
TRBJ2-5,TRBV7-2,TRBD2,NA,TGTGCCAGCAGCTTAGCAGCGGGAGGAGGGTTGGCGGAGACCCAGTACTTC,CASSLAAGGGLAETQYF
TRBJ2-1,TRBV4-3,NA,NA,TGCGCCAGCAGCCAAGACATTTCCTACAATGAGCAGTTCTTC,CASSQDISYNEQFF
TRBJ1-1,TRBV19,NA,once,TGTGCCAGTAGTGCAACGTTCACAGGGTTTTCGGCTTTCTTT,CASSATFTGFSAFF
TRBJ1-1,TRBV27,NA,NA,TGTGCCAGCAGTTTAACGGACACTATGAACACTGAAGCTTTCTTT,CASSLTDTMNTEAFF
TRBJ1-1,TRBV11-3,TRBD1,once,TGTGCCAGCAGCAAGGACAGGGGTACTGAAGCTTTCTTT,CASSKDRGTEAFF
TRBJ2-3,TRBV19,TRBD2,once,TGTGCCAGTAGTATTTTTCGGGAGGCTGGAGATACGCAGTATTTT,CASSIFREAGDTQYF
TRBJ1-5,TRBV9,TRBD1,NA,TGTGCCAGCAGCGTAGCAACAGGGGCTAATCAGCCCCAGCATTTT,CASSVATGANQPQHF
TRBJ1-2,TRBV5-4,TRBD1,NA,TGTGCCAGCAGGACTGCGACAGGGGGCTTCTGGGGCTACACCTTC,CASRTATGGFWGYTF
TRBJ2-4,TRBV5-1,TRBD2,few,TGCGCCAGCAGCTTGGGAGTGACTGGGGGGGACATTCAGTACTTC,CASSLGVTGGDIQYF
TRBJ1-2,TRBV11-2,TRBD1,NA,TGTGCCAGCAGCTATGGACAGGGGTTTTTTGGCTACACCTTC,CASSYGQGFFGYTF
TRBJ2-7,TRBV14,TRBD2,NA,TGTGCCAGCAGCCAAGAGCAAGCGGGGGACGAGCAGTACTTC,CASSQEQAGDEQYF
TRBJ2-7,TRBV2,NA,NA,TGTGCCAGCAGTGAAACGAGACAGGAAGACTACGAGCAGTACTTC,CASSETRQEDYEQYF
TRBJ2-7,TRBV28,TRBD2,NA,TGTGCCAGCAGTTCGACCTATAGCGGGAGAAGGTCCTACGAGCAGTACTTC,CASSSTYSGRRSYEQYF
TRBJ1-2,TRBV29-1,TRBD1,NA,TGCAGCGTTGTGACAGGGTACTATGGCTACACCTTC,CSVVTGYYGYTF
TRBJ1-2,TRBV4-1,NA,NA,TGCGCCAGCAGCCCCCAGAGGGGGGGCTATGGCTACACCTTC,CASSPQRGGYGYTF
TRBJ1-1,TRBV7-2,TRBD1,NA,TGTGCCAGCAGCCCCTTTTTCCGGGACAGGGGCCAGAACACTGAAGCTTTCTTT,CASSPFFRDRGQNTEAFF
TRBJ2-7,TRBV4-2,TRBD1,medium-sized,TGTGCCAGCAGCCAAGAACCCGGGACAGGGGGCTACGAGCAGTACTTC,CASSQEPGTGGYEQYF
TRBJ1-1,TRBV19,NA,NA,TGTGCCAGTAGTGGGGGCCAGGGGCCACGGGGATCTGAAGCTTTCTTT,CASSGGQGPRGSEAFF
TRBJ2-7,TRBV27,NA,few,TGTGCCAGCAGTTTTGAGGGTCGCGAGCAGTACTTC,CASSFEGREQYF
TRBJ2-1,TRBV4-1,NA,NA,TGCGCCAGCAGCTTGGACCAGGGGCATGAGCAGTTCTTC,CASSLDQGHEQFF
TRBJ1-3,TRBV5-4,NA,NA,TGTGCCAGCAGTCGCCTTGAAGACAGCAAATCTGGAAACACCATATATTTT,CASSRLEDSKSGNTIYF
TRBJ2-2,TRBV7-9,NA,NA,TGTGCCAGCAGCCGGGATGGGAACACCGGGGAGCTGTTTTTT,CASSRDGNTGELFF
TRBJ2-3,TRBV7-2,TRBD2,NA,TGTGCCAGCAGCTTGACTAGCGGGGAGACAGATACGCAGTATTTT,CASSLTSGETDTQYF
TRBJ2-5,TRBV9,TRBD2,NA,TGTGCCAGCAGCGCCGACGTAGCGGGAGAGGGAATAGAGACCCAGTACTTC,CASSADVAGEGIETQYF
TRBJ2-3,TRBV6-5,NA,NA,TGTGCCAGCAGTTATAGCGGCTCAGATACGCAGTATTTT,CASSYSGSDTQYF
TRBJ1-5,TRBV6-8,TRBD1,NA,TGTGCCAGCAGTTATAGACAGGGGGACAATCAGCCCCAGCATTTT,CASSYRQGDNQPQHF
TRBJ2-2,TRBV27,NA,NA,TGTGCCAGCAGTTTAATAGGGGATCCGGCCGGGGAGCTGTTTTTT,CASSLIGDPAGELFF
TRBJ2-7,TRBV25-1,TRBD1,NA,TGTGCCAGCAGTGAATTGTTGGGGACAGCCTACGAGCAGTACTTC,CASSELLGTAYEQYF
TRBJ1-2,TRBV5-8,NA,NA,TGTGCCAGCAGCCCTGTGTGGGCCTATGGCTACACCTTC,CASSPVWAYGYTF
TRBJ2-7,TRBV19,NA,NA,TGTGCCAGTAGTATGGGGACATCGTACGAGCAGTACTTC,CASSMGTSYEQYF
TRBJ2-6,TRBV7-2,NA,NA,TGTGCCAGCAGTCGAGGAGGGGCCAACGTCCTGACTTTC,CASSRGGANVLTF
TRBJ2-7,TRBV5-1,TRBD2,NA,TGCGCCAGCAGCCTTGGGACTAGCGGGGGCCCCTGGGTGTTGGAGCAGTACTTC,CASSLGTSGGPWVLEQYF
TRBJ2-3,TRBV11-3,NA,medium-sized,TGTGCCAGCAGTTCGTACCAGGGCGCTGAAGATACGCAGTATTTT,CASSSYQGAEDTQYF
TRBJ2-3,TRBV7-9,TRBD1,NA,TGTGCCAGCAGCCTGGGACAGGGATACACAGATACGCAGTATTTT,CASSLGQGYTDTQYF
TRBJ2-7,TRBV11-2,TRBD2,NA,TGTGCCAGCAGCTTAGTTTCGCCTAGCGGGAGTAGTGCCGACGAGCAGTACTTC,CASSLVSPSGSSADEQYF
TRBJ2-1,TRBV2,NA,once,TGTGCCAGCAACAGGGCTTCCTACAATGAGCAGTTCTTC,CASNRASYNEQFF
TRBJ1-4,TRBV5-5,NA,NA,TGTGCCAGCAGCTTGGGAGCAGGGTTGACTGAAAAACTGTTTTTT,CASSLGAGLTEKLFF
TRBJ2-5,TRBV6-5,NA,NA,TGTGCCAGCACCTCGGGGTTTAAGAGACCCCAGTACTTC,CASTSGFKRPQYF
TRBJ2-7,TRBV6-6,NA,NA,TGTGCCAGCAGTTACTCGGGCAGGGACGAGCAGTACTTC,CASSYSGRDEQYF
TRBJ2-7,TRBV6-6,NA,NA,TGTGCCAGCAGTTTTGGTCCGGGCAGGGCTACCTACGAGCAGTACTTC,CASSFGPGRATYEQYF
TRBJ1-5,TRBV7-6,TRBD1,NA,TGTGCCAGCAGCCCAGGGACAGGCAATCAGCCCCAGCATTTT,CASSPGTGNQPQHF
TRBJ2-3,TRBV4-3,NA,NA,TGCGCCAGCAGCCCTTACATCCTGGCAGATACGCAGTATTTT,CASSPYILADTQYF
TRBJ2-7,TRBV28,NA,NA,TGTGCCAGCAGTTTTATAGCTGGGGCAGGGGCCTACGAGCAGTACTTC,CASSFIAGAGAYEQYF
TRBJ1-2,TRBV7-9,TRBD1,once,TGTGCCAGCAGCTTAGGGGACAGGGTTTCTTATGGCTACACCTTC,CASSLGDRVSYGYTF
TRBJ1-2,TRBV6-5,NA,NA,TGTGCCAGCAGTTCCCTGGGGGGAGCCTATGGCTACACCTTC,CASSSLGGAYGYTF
TRBJ2-1,TRBV6-5,NA,few,TGTGCCAGTGCCGGGACTTCTTACAATGAGCAGTTCTTC,CASAGTSYNEQFF
TRBJ2-7,TRBV5-8,TRBD1,once,TGTGCCAGCAGCTTCCAAAGGAACAGACAGGGGAGTTCCTACGAGCAGTACTTC,CASSFQRNRQGSSYEQYF